Listed here is a single T cell receptor beta chain. The antigen remains unidentified. The sample has other DNA sequences that encode this CDR3 too. The source of the sample is a study of vaccination effects on CD4 cells after COVID-19. V lost 0 bases and J 6 bases, leaving 9 bases between the germline ends. In germline, CDR1 is SGHRS, CDR2 YFSETQ. The CDR3 consists of 13 residues. Profiled with immunoSEQ multiplex PCR; TCRdb holds only in-frame clones, not every one. The sample yields 70,000 or so clones, over 60% seen once. Before sequencing, viral peptide pools were used by the ViraFEST assay to expand antigen-specific CD4+ T cells. With 10 to 11 days of culture completed, CD4+ T cells were isolated. SARS-CoV-2 infection was confirmed by PCR in the person between March and December 2020.

This TCR came from a human donor who had a prior SARS-CoV-2 infection. The chain uses TRBV5-1 and TRBJ1-1; tentative D call: TRBD1 (5 bases). This specimen consisted of CD4+ T cells from PBMCs cultured with HIV peptides, obtained before COVID-19 vaccination. As for subset: HIV-1 Nef peptide pool negative control/reference culture. Here the CDR3 reads CASSLGGGAEAFF. CDR3 coding DNA: TGCGCCAGCAGCTTGGGTGGAGGGGCTGAAGCTTTCTTT.